This T cell receptor (beta chain) came from a study of CD4 and CD8 cells across lung adenocarcinoma regions. MiXCR, applied by TCRdb to the PCR reads, yields one record per CDR3 protein. This sample has tens of thousands of distinct CDR3 sequences, with around half found just once. V was clipped by 5 bases and J by 5 bases, with 5 bases between them. The CDR3 runs 11 residues. Germline V gene sequence: CDR1 KGHDR, CDR2 SFDVKD. The patients had localized lung adenocarcinoma, a non-small cell subtype. This chain uses TRBV24-1 with TRBJ2-5; no reliable D call. The sample taken for sequencing was CD8+ T cells from the center of a lung tumor. The TCR originated in a female donor with lung adenocarcinoma. The CD4 and CD8 labels of this study may be unreliable. The CDR3 DNA sequence: TGTGCCACCAGTGGAGGCGAGACCCAGTACTTC. Its translation: CATSGGETQYF.